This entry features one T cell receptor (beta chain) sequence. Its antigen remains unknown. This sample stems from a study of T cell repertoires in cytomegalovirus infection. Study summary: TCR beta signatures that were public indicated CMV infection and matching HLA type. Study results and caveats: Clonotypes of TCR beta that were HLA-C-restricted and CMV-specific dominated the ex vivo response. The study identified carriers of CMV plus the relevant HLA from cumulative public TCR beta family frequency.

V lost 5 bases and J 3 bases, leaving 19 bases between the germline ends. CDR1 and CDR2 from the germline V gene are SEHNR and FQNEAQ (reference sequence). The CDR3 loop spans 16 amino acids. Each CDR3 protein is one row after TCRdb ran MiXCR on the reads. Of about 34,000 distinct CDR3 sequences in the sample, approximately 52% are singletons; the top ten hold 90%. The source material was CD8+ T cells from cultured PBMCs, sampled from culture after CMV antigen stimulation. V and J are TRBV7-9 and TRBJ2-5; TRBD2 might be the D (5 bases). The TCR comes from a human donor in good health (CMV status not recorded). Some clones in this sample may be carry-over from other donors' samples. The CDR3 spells CASSPARGARKETQYF. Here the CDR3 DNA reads TGTGCCAGCAGCCCCGCACGGGGAGCTAGGAAAGAGACCCAGTACTTC.